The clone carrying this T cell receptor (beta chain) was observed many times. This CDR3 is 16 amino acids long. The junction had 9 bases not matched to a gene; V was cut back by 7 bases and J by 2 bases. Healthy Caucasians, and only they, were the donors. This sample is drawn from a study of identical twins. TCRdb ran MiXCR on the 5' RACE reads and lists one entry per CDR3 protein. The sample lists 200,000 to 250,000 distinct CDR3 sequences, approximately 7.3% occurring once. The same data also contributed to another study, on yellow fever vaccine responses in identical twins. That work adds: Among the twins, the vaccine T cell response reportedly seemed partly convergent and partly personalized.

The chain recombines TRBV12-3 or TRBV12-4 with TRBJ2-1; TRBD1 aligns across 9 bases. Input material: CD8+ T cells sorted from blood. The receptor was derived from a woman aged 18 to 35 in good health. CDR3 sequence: CASTAGTGQTYNEQFF. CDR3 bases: TGTGCCAGCACCGCCGGGACAGGGCAAACCTACAATGAGCAGTTCTTC.